Here is one TCR beta chain with its context. V lost 5 bases to trimming and J lost 3 bases, with 13 bases between them. The CDR3 covers 15 residues. Germline CDR1 and CDR2: SGHVS and FNYEAQ. This sample stems from a study of cytomegalovirus exposure and HLA in healthy donors. A multiplex PCR was run with 60 Vbeta primers and 13 Jbeta primers. The method was immunoSEQ multiplex PCR; TCRdb's version includes in-frame clones alone and lacks a portion of them. The sample consists of about 140,000 clones, around 72% of them appearing once. The chain carries TRBV7-6 and TRBJ1-4, with a tentative D call TRBD1 (5 bases). Source material: PBMCs. This sequence originates from a woman in her thirties or forties in good health and CMV-seronegative. The CDR3: CASSATGSPNEKLFF. The CDR3 DNA reads as TGTGCCAGCAGCGCAACAGGCTCGCCTAATGAAAAACTGTTTTTT. Supplemented by reference TRBV7-6 and TRBJ1-4, the full variable domain reads GAGVSQSPRYKVTKRGQDVALRCDPISGHVSLYWYRQALGQGPEFLTYFNYEAQQDKSGLPNDRFSAERPEGSISTLTIQRTEQRDSAMYRCASSATGSPNEKLFFGSGTQLSVL.